Shown below are 23 T cell receptor beta chains from a single sample sequenced in a study of blood T cell repertoires in COVID-19. The repertoire was sequenced with immunoSEQ multiplex PCR; TCRdb's copy has only in-frame clones and lacks some. Found here are approximately 470,000 clones, roughly 87% of them singletons; the top ten hold 0.7%. The sample was PBMCs or T cells enriched from blood (not recorded which). Receptor source: a woman younger than 30 who had recovered from COVID-19.

The rearrangement joins TRBV3-1 (or the pseudogene TRBV3-2) to TRBJ2-3; D is uncertain. V was clipped by 0 bases and J by 4 bases, with 11 bases between them. The CDR3 totals 15 residues. The germline gives CDR1 LGHDT, CDR2 YNNKEL (reference sequence). CDR3 region: CASSQDIGRADTQYF. CDR3 nucleotides: TGTGCCAGCAGCCAAGACATCGGTCGGGCAGATACGCAGTATTTT.

This chain uses TRBV5-1 with TRBJ1-2; perhaps TRBD1 as D (6 bases). Germline V gene data show CDR1 as SGHRS and CDR2 as YFSETQ. The CDR3 consists of 13 residues. With 4 bases removed from V and 2 bases from J, the gap between germline ends came to 9 bases. Here the CDR3 DNA reads TGCGCCAGCAGCCCTGACAGGAACTATGGCTACACCTTC. Translated, it gives CASSPDRNYGYTF.

The J gene is TRBJ2-5, the V gene TRBV5-4; 9 bases are shared with TRBD1. The germline CDR1 and CDR2 sequences are SGHNT and YYREEE (reference sequence). Losses at the gene ends were 4 bases for V and 3 bases for J; bases not matched to a gene: 4. CDR3 length: 14 amino acids. The CDR3 spells CASSLGTGKETQYF. CDR3 DNA: TGTGCCAGCAGCCTCGGGACAGGGAAAGAGACCCAGTACTTC. Combining the CDR3 with reference TRBV5-4 and TRBJ2-5 gives the whole variable domain ETGVTQSPTHLIKTRGQQVTLRCSSQSGHNTVSWYQQALGQGPQFIFQYYREEENGRGNFPPRFSGLQFPNYSSELNVNALELDDSALYLCASSLGTGKETQYFGPGTRLLVL.

The rearrangement links TRBV5-1 to TRBJ2-3; D is perhaps TRBD1 (6 bases). The V gene lost 9 bases and the J gene lost 6 bases, with 29 bases spanning the gap. Germline CDR1 and CDR2: SGHRS and YFSETQ. The CDR3 contains 17 residues. The CDR3 region is CATTSGIRDTGIDTQYF. The DNA of the CDR3 is TGCGCCACTACGTCCGGTATTAGGGACACCGGAATCGATACGCAGTATTTT.

The chain combines TRBV19 with TRBJ1-2; TRBD1 matches at 7 bases. Germline CDR1 LNHDA, CDR2 SQIVND (reference sequence). CDR3 length: 13 residues. V was pared by 7 bases and J by 3 bases, with 5 bases of the junction left unmatched. In DNA form, the CDR3 reads TGTGCCAGTAAGCCCGGACAGGACTATGGCTACACCTTC. Translated, it gives CASKPGQDYGYTF.

The V and J genes are TRBV20-1 and TRBJ2-4, with 12 bases aligning to TRBD1. The length of the CDR3 is 20 residues. Trimming at V came to 3 bases and at J to 8 bases, leaving 23 bases not matched to a gene. The germline V gene encodes CDR1 DFQATT and CDR2 SNEGSKA (reference sequence). CDR3 sequence reads: CSASPSPGQGAWGLNDIQYF. CDR3 coding DNA: TGCAGTGCTAGTCCCTCTCCGGGACAGGGGGCCTGGGGCCTAAATGACATTCAGTACTTC.

The chain links TRBV5-1 to TRBJ2-7; TRBD1 agrees at 8 bases. V lost 2 bases, J lost 2 bases, and 15 bases stayed unmatched. From germline, CDR1 is SGHRS and CDR2 YFSETQ. The CDR3 spans 18 residues. CDR3 region: CASSLNAGTGAEPYEQYF. The CDR3, as DNA: TGCGCCAGCAGCTTAAATGCCGGGACAGGTGCTGAACCCTACGAGCAGTACTTC.

J is TRBJ2-3 and V is TRBV5-1; possibly TRBD2 for D (5 bases). The V gene lost 5 bases and the J gene lost 7 bases, with 14 bases spanning the gap. This CDR3 contains 13 residues. Germline lookup yields CDR1 SGHRS and CDR2 YFSETQ. The CDR3 protein is CASSGGMEYTQYF. The CDR3, as DNA: TGCGCCAGCAGTGGAGGCATGGAATATACGCAGTATTTT.

This clone has just a few counts. The chain has TRBV7-9 and TRBJ1-2; D not resolved. Germline V lookup: CDR1 SEHNR, CDR2 FQNEAQ (reference sequence). The CDR3 has 14 residues. The V and J ends lost 3 bases and 7 bases respectively, with 15 bases between them. The CDR3 nucleotides read TGTGCCAGCAGCTTTTCAATGGTCTCAGGTGGCTACACCTTC. Protein product: CASSFSMVSGGYTF.

This clone was detected only a few times. The rearrangement links TRBV7-2 to TRBJ1-3; a possible D gene is TRBD1 (5 bases). V gave up 4 bases and J gave up 0 bases, with 13 bases separating them. The germline gives CDR1 SGHTA, CDR2 FQGNSA. CDR3 length equals 16 residues. This CDR3 reads CASSWGLQSSGNTIYF. CDR3 DNA: TGTGCCAGCAGCTGGGGACTTCAGAGCTCTGGAAACACCATATATTTT.

On this clone: In the same sample, other DNA sequences code for this CDR3. The chain combines TRBV11-3 with TRBJ1-6; D gene unclear. The germline gives CDR1 SGHNT, CDR2 YENEEA. This CDR3 contains 13 residues. Between the trimmed V and J ends, which lost 0 bases and 7 bases, there was a span of 4 bases. Written as DNA, the CDR3 is TGTGCCAGCAGCTTAGAAGCCAATTCACCCCTCCACTTT. Translation gives CASSLEANSPLHF.

The chain is built from TRBV28 and TRBJ1-3, with 10 bases matching TRBD1. V lost 3 bases to trimming and J lost 1 base; unmatched junction nucleotides: 9. CDR1 and CDR2 from the germline V gene are MDHEN and SYDVKM. The CDR3 runs 18 residues. CDR3 in DNA: TGTGCCAGCAGTTTTGTTTCGGGGACAGGGGAATCTGGAAACACCATATATTTT. Protein: CASSFVSGTGESGNTIYF.

This rearrangement joins TRBV27 to TRBJ2-4; TRBD1 matches at 10 bases. The germline CDR1 and CDR2 sequences are MNHEY and SMNVEV (reference sequence). With 11 bases clipped from V and 0 bases from J, the junction kept 7 bases outside the gene matches. The CDR3 runs to 15 residues. The CDR3 DNA reads TGTGCCCCAAACCGGGACAGGGGAGCCAAAAACATTCAGTACTTC. Encoded protein: CAPNRDRGAKNIQYF.

The chain has TRBV5-1 and TRBJ1-6; 9 bases fit TRBD1. CDR1 is SGHRS and CDR2 is YFSETQ in the germline V gene. The CDR3 loop spans 14 amino acids. V lost 4 bases to trimming and J lost 10 bases; unmatched junction nucleotides: 6. CDR3 sequence (DNA): TGCGCCAGCAGCCGGAGACAGGGGGACTCACCCCTCCACTTT. Translation gives CASSRRQGDSPLHF.

The chain employs TRBV4-1 and TRBJ1-5; tentative D call: TRBD1 (5 bases). This CDR3 is 14 amino acids long. Germline CDR1 MGHRA, CDR2 YSYEKL. Deletions cut 3 bases from V and 3 bases from J, with 9 bases between. CDR3 sequence reads: CASSQVGPNQPQHF. Written as DNA, the CDR3 is TGCGCCAGCAGCCAGGTGGGGCCCAATCAGCCCCAGCATTTT.

V is TRBV7-6 and J is TRBJ2-2; TRBD2 is a possible D gene (6 bases). Germline loops: CDR1 SGHVS, CDR2 FNYEAQ. Trimming removed 7 bases at V and 6 bases at J, with 9 bases between. The CDR3 consists of 12 residues. CDR3 in amino acids: CASTGLPGELFF. The CDR3 coding sequence is TGTGCCAGCACCGGACTACCCGGGGAGCTGTTTTTT.

The gene calls are TRBV28 and TRBJ1-6; 7 bases align to TRBD1. The CDR3 contains 16 residues. CDR1 is MDHEN and CDR2 is SYDVKM in the germline V gene. V lost 6 bases and J lost 2; bases outside the gene matches: 7. The CDR3 nucleotides read TGTGCCAGCAGGTCGACAGGGACGACCTATAATTCACCCCTCCACTTT. Protein product: CASRSTGTTYNSPLHF. The full variable domain, in which reference TRBV28 and TRBJ1-6 provide the parts outside the CDR3, is DVKVTQSSRYLVKRTGEKVFLECVQDMDHENMFWYRQDPGLGLRLIYFSYDVKMKEKGDIPEGYSVSREKKERFSLILESASTNQTSMYLCASRSTGTTYNSPLHFGNGTRLTVT.

The chain carries TRBV6-4 and TRBJ2-3; 7 bases match TRBD2. Trimming removed 0 bases from V and 5 bases from J; junction bases left unmatched: 2. Germline loops: CDR1 MRHNA, CDR2 SNTAGT. The CDR3 sequence is 14 residues long. The CDR3 loop is CASSDSPGGDTQYF. In DNA form, the CDR3 reads TGTGCCAGCAGTGACTCCCCGGGGGGAGATACGCAGTATTTT.

The rearrangement joins TRBV7-9 to TRBJ2-3; D perhaps matches TRBD1 (5 bases). CDR1 SEHNR and CDR2 FQNEAQ come from the germline V gene (reference sequence). Deletions cut 1 base from V and 6 bases from J, with 11 bases between. This CDR3 has 14 amino acids. The CDR3 is CASSLEGVEDTQYF. The CDR3 bases are TGTGCCAGCAGCTTAGAAGGGGTCGAGGATACGCAGTATTTT.

This clone was counted a single time. The same CDR3 also results from other DNA sequences found in this sample. The chain joins TRBV19 to TRBJ2-7; the match to TRBD1 covers 8 bases. Germline V CDR1 and CDR2: LNHDA, SQIVND (reference sequence). Trimming cost V 3 bases and J 0 bases; bases outside gene matches: 1. This CDR3 contains 14 residues. CDR3: CASSIGTGSYEQYF. The CDR3, as DNA: TGTGCCAGTAGTATCGGGACAGGCTCCTACGAGCAGTACTTC. Together with reference TRBV19 and TRBJ2-7, the CDR3 gives the full variable domain: DGGITQSPKYLFRKEGQNVTLSCEQNLNHDAMYWYRQDPGQGLRLIYYSQIVNDFQKGDIAEGYSVSREKKESFPLTVTSAQKNPTAFYLCASSIGTGSYEQYFGPGTRLTVT.

The chain couples TRBV9 to TRBJ2-2, with 7 bases fitting TRBD2. This CDR3 has 16 residues. Germline trimming cut 3 bases from V and 0 bases from J; bases unmatched to any gene: 5. Germline V gene sequence: CDR1 SGDLS, CDR2 YYNGEE. CDR3 sequence reads: CASSAWGGSNTGELFF. The CDR3 DNA reads TGTGCCAGCAGCGCCTGGGGGGGGTCGAACACCGGGGAGCTGTTTTTT.

The chain recombines TRBV3-1 (or the pseudogene TRBV3-2) with TRBJ1-2, with D possibly being TRBD1 (5 bases). The CDR3 sequence is 13 residues long. The V gene's germline CDR1 is LGHDT and CDR2 YNNKEL (reference sequence). Between the trimmed V and J ends, which lost 3 bases and 7 bases, there was a span of 12 bases. The chain's CDR3 is CASSQRGWGGYTF. The CDR3 region has the DNA TGTGCCAGCAGCCAGCGGGGGTGGGGTGGCTACACCTTC.

The J gene is TRBJ2-1, the V gene TRBV3-1 (or the pseudogene TRBV3-2), with 9 bases fitting TRBD2. Germline CDR1 LGHDT, CDR2 YNNKEL (reference sequence). The trim removed 5 bases at V and 4 bases at J, leaving 9 bases unmatched. This CDR3 comprises 16 residues. The CDR3, as DNA: TGTGCCAGCAGCGATAGCGGGGGCACGCGGTACAATGAGCAGTTCTTC. Translated: CASSDSGGTRYNEQFF.